The clone carrying this T cell receptor (beta chain) was picked up many times. The antigen remains undetermined. The data were obtained in a study of CD8+CD57+ T cells in acquired aplastic anemia. Study-level background: Mean yield of DNA from sorted CD4+ and CD8+ cells was 2.5 to 4 ug.

Profiles of TCR beta VDJ and CDR3 were generated from a genomic DNA template. In TCRdb, the reads were re-called with MiXCR into one record per CDR3 protein. The table shows 180,000 or so distinct CDR3 sequences, with 55% to 65% occurring only once. Study-level findings and limits: Sharing between patients and controls was observed for some 27 CD8+ CDR3 sequences.

Only patients with CD8+CD57+ cell expansion on flow cytometry were chosen for sequencing. All patients had severe acquired aplastic anemia. The specimen was sorted CD4+, CD8+, or CD8+CD57+ T cells (not recorded which) from PBMCs. The receptor's source is a human donor with aplastic anemia.

The CDR3 spells CASSRWGGGTEAFF. CDR3 nucleotides: TGTGCCAGCAGCCGTTGGGGGGGGGGGACTGAAGCTTTCTTT. V gene TRBV7-2 combines with J gene TRBJ1-1, with D possibly TRBD1 on 5 matching bases. The germline V gene has CDR1 SGHTA and CDR2 FQGNSA. The CDR3 has 14 residues. The V end lost 5 bases, the J end lost 5 bases, and 15 bases lay between the germline ends.